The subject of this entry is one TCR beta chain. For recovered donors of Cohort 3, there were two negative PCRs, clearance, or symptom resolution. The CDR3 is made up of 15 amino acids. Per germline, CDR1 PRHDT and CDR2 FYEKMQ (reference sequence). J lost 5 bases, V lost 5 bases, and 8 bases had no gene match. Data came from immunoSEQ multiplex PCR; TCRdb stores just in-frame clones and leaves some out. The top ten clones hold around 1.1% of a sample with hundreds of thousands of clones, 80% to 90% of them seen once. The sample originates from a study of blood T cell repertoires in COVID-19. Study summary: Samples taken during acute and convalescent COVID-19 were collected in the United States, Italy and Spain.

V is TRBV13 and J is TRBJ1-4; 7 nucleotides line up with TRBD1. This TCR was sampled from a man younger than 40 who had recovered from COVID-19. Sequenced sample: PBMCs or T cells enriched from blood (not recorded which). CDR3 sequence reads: CASSRTTGRNEKLFF. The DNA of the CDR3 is TGTGCCAGCAGCCGTACGACAGGGAGGAATGAAAAACTGTTTTTT.